These T cell receptor beta chains were read from a single sample in a study of blood T cell repertoires in COVID-19. TCRdb's table, derived via immunoSEQ multiplex PCR, lists solely in-frame clones and lacks some. Seen here are tens of thousands of clones, 70% to 80% observed once, and the top ten hold approximately 23%. The material sequenced was peripheral blood. The source is a human donor in a cohort sampled during active COVID-19. Each CDR3 is given with its conserved first and last residue. The order of the fields is D gene, CDR3 length, V gene, J gene, clone size, CDR3 protein, CDR3 DNA. A D gene is named only where the DNA matches it firmly. Only part of the rows carry a size: once, few, many, or a class if the clone is expanded.

TRBD2	14	TRBV5-1	TRBJ2-3	.	CASSSGLAGDTQYF	TGCGCCAGCAGCTCCGGACTAGCGGGAGATACGCAGTATTTT
TRBD2	12	TRBV10-2	TRBJ2-5	.	CASKAGVETQYF	TGCGCCAGCAAGGCGGGAGTGGAGACCCAGTACTTC
TRBD2	17	TRBV5-1	TRBJ2-5	.	CASSPEASGGAQKTQYF	TGCGCCAGCAGCCCGGAGGCTAGCGGGGGGGCCCAAAAGACCCAGTACTTC
.	15	TRBV5-1	TRBJ2-3	.	CASSLRAVGADTQYF	TGCGCCAGCAGCCTTCGGGCGGTGGGAGCAGATACGCAGTATTTT
TRBD1	15	TRBV14	TRBJ1-4	.	CASSPGTGLSEKLFF	TGTGCCAGCAGCCCAGGGACAGGGTTGTCAGAAAAACTGTTTTTT
.	13	TRBV2	TRBJ1-5	.	CASGRASNQPQHF	TGTGCCAGCGGCAGGGCCAGCAATCAGCCCCAGCATTTT
.	16	TRBV24-1	TRBJ1-5	.	CATSPRDTYSNQPQHF	TGTGCCACCAGTCCCCGGGACACTTATAGCAATCAGCCCCAGCATTTT
.	14	TRBV19	TRBJ2-2	.	CASSTRGNTGELFF	TGTGCCAGTAGTACCAGGGGAAACACCGGGGAGCTGTTTTTT
.	13	TRBV28	TRBJ1-1	.	CASSLRPGGEAFF	TGTGCCAGCAGTTTAAGGCCCGGAGGGGAAGCTTTCTTT
TRBD1	14	TRBV19	TRBJ1-1	.	CASIRTGRDTEAFF	TGTGCCAGTATACGGACAGGGAGAGACACTGAAGCTTTCTTT
TRBD1	16	TRBV6-6	TRBJ2-3	.	CASSYPTDRATDTQYF	TGTGCCAGCAGTTACCCCACGGACAGGGCAACAGATACGCAGTATTTT
TRBD2	14	TRBV5-1	TRBJ2-1	.	CASSLGASGNEQFF	TGCGCCAGCAGCTTGGGGGCTAGCGGAAATGAGCAGTTCTTC
.	11	TRBV20-1	TRBJ2-7	.	CSARGPYEQYF	TGCAGTGCTAGAGGGCCCTACGAGCAGTACTTC
.	13	TRBV30	TRBJ1-2	.	CAWSAELNYGYTF	TGTGCCTGGAGTGCGGAGTTGAACTATGGCTACACCTTC
.	13	TRBV6-2/TRBV6-3	TRBJ2-5	.	CASSRNQGETQYF	TGTGCCAGCAGTCGGAATCAGGGAGAGACCCAGTACTTC
TRBD2	17	TRBV27	TRBJ2-1	.	CASSLRTSGGSYNEQFF	TGTGCCAGCAGTCTCCGGACTAGCGGGGGATCTTACAATGAGCAGTTCTTC
TRBD2	14	TRBV7-8	TRBJ2-7	.	CASSRGGTGYEQYF	TGTGCCAGCTCCCGGGGGGGAACGGGGTACGAGCAGTACTTC
TRBD1	16	TRBV3-1/TRBV3-2	TRBJ1-2	.	CASSQDATGGQQSYTF	TGTGCCAGCAGCCAAGACGCGACAGGGGGACAGCAGAGCTACACCTTC
TRBD1	19	TRBV3-1/TRBV3-2	TRBJ2-7	.	CASSQDLPSGQARSYEQYF	TGTGCCAGCAGCCAAGACTTACCCTCTGGACAGGCCCGCTCCTACGAGCAGTACTTC
TRBD2	15	TRBV5-1	TRBJ2-1	.	CASSSGTNRNSEQFF	TGCGCCAGCAGCAGCGGGACTAATAGGAATAGTGAGCAGTTCTTC
TRBD1	15	TRBV7-2	TRBJ2-1	.	CASSSGTGSYNEQFF	TGTGCCAGCAGCTCCGGGACAGGCTCCTACAATGAGCAGTTCTTC
.	15	TRBV10-3	TRBJ2-7	.	CAISEMGGSGYEQYF	TGTGCCATCAGTGAGATGGGCGGGTCGGGCTACGAGCAGTACTTC
TRBD1	12	TRBV10-2	TRBJ2-5	.	CASRTGQETQYF	TGCGCCAGTCGGACAGGGCAAGAGACCCAGTACTTC
TRBD2	16	TRBV28	TRBJ2-1	few	CASSWGGRISYNEQFF	TGTGCCAGCAGCTGGGGAGGGAGGATCTCCTACAATGAGCAGTTCTTC
.	13	TRBV11-2	TRBJ2-5	.	CASSPTSQETQYF	TGTGCCAGCAGCCCTACGAGCCAAGAGACCCAGTACTTC
TRBD2	15	TRBV5-1	TRBJ2-1	.	CASSLVLAGENEQFF	TGCGCCAGCAGCTTGGTGCTAGCGGGAGAAAATGAGCAGTTCTTC
TRBD2	20	TRBV5-4	TRBJ2-6	.	CASSRWSMASGRSGANVLTF	TGTGCCAGCAGTCGTTGGAGTATGGCTAGCGGCCGCTCTGGGGCCAACGTCCTGACTTTC
.	18	TRBV11-2	TRBJ1-2	.	CASSLTGAGWVSNYGYTF	TGTGCCAGCAGCTTAACTGGAGCAGGGTGGGTGTCTAACTATGGCTACACCTTC
TRBD2	14	TRBV5-1	TRBJ2-3	.	CASSFGTNTDTQYF	TGCGCCAGCAGCTTTGGGACTAACACAGATACGCAGTATTTT
.	13	TRBV5-4	TRBJ1-2	.	CASSLGGVGGYTF	TGTGCCAGCAGCTTGGGCGGGGTCGGCGGCTACACCTTC
.	18	TRBV18	TRBJ1-6	.	CASSPPTPGVGYNSPLHF	TGTGCCAGCTCACCACCAACCCCAGGGGTCGGCTATAATTCACCCCTCCACTTT
.	14	TRBV11-3	TRBJ2-5	.	CASSPGGKQETQYF	TGTGCCAGCAGCCCAGGAGGGAAGCAAGAGACCCAGTACTTC
TRBD1	15	TRBV7-2	TRBJ2-1	.	CASSPYFTGVVEQFF	TGTGCCAGCAGCCCGTACTTCACAGGGGTTGTTGAGCAGTTCTTC
TRBD2	19	TRBV5-1	TRBJ2-6	.	CASSGPSGGALSGANVLTF	TGCGCCAGCAGCGGTCCAAGCGGGGGGGCTCTATCTGGGGCCAACGTCCTGACTTTC
TRBD2	16	TRBV6-1	TRBJ2-1	.	CASSVNLAGGTNEQFF	TGTGCCAGCAGTGTCAATCTAGCGGGGGGGACAAATGAGCAGTTCTTC
.	13	TRBV2	TRBJ2-4	.	CASSAGQKNIQYF	TGTGCCAGCAGTGCAGGACAGAAAAACATTCAGTACTTC
TRBD2	18	TRBV6-2/TRBV6-3	TRBJ2-3	.	CASSQVVAGGPRADTQYF	TGTGCCAGCAGTCAAGTTGTGGCGGGAGGGCCCAGAGCAGATACGCAGTATTTT
TRBD2	15	TRBV7-2	TRBJ2-2	.	CASSLGAGGYGELFF	TGTGCCAGCAGCTTAGGAGCGGGGGGATACGGGGAGCTGTTTTTT
.	15	TRBV11-2	TRBJ1-4	.	CASSLGQRDIEKLFF	TGTGCCAGCAGCTTAGGCCAGCGGGACATTGAAAAACTGTTTTTT
TRBD2	17	TRBV3-1/TRBV3-2	TRBJ2-3	once	CASSLLAGRASADTQYF	TGTGCCAGCAGCCTCCTCGCCGGGAGGGCCAGTGCAGATACGCAGTATTTT
.	13	TRBV19	TRBJ1-2	.	CASSISQDYGYTF	TGTGCCAGTAGTATTTCCCAGGACTATGGCTACACCTTC
TRBD1	15	TRBV5-1	TRBJ1-4	.	CASSDRQGEGEKLFF	TGCGCCAGCAGCGACCGACAGGGGGAGGGTGAAAAACTGTTTTTT
TRBD2	15	TRBV6-5	TRBJ2-7	.	CASNPSPSGTYEQYF	TGTGCCAGCAACCCATCCCCTAGCGGGACCTACGAGCAGTACTTC
.	10	TRBV20-1	TRBJ2-5	once	CSARRETQYF	TGCAGTGCTAGGCGGGAGACCCAGTACTTC
.	16	TRBV18	TRBJ2-7	.	CASSPPLGDGVYEQYF	TGTGCCAGCTCACCACCTCTGGGAGACGGAGTTTACGAGCAGTACTTC
TRBD1	15	TRBV28	TRBJ1-5	.	CASSLGTGEDQPQHF	TGTGCCAGCAGTTTAGGGACAGGGGAGGATCAGCCCCAGCATTTT
TRBD2	15	TRBV6-1	TRBJ2-3	.	CASSESGGATDTQYF	TGTGCCAGCAGTGAGTCGGGGGGGGCGACAGATACGCAGTATTTT
TRBD2	14	TRBV5-1	TRBJ2-3	.	CASSLAGDTDTQYF	TGCGCCAGCAGCTTAGCGGGAGACACAGATACGCAGTATTTT
.	17	TRBV9	TRBJ1-3	.	CASSVDPMADSGNTIYF	TGTGCCAGCAGCGTAGACCCCATGGCCGACTCTGGAAACACCATATATTTT
.	14	TRBV30	TRBJ1-4	few	CACSGSLMDEKLFF	TGTGCCTGCTCGGGTTCACTTATGGATGAAAAACTGTTTTTT
TRBD1	17	TRBV15	TRBJ2-7	medium-sized	CATSRLGQGSTSYEQYF	TGTGCCACCAGCAGATTAGGACAGGGTTCGACCTCCTACGAGCAGTACTTC
.	14	TRBV28	TRBJ2-6	.	CASSSLSGANVLTF	TGTGCCAGCAGTTCCCTCTCTGGGGCCAACGTCCTGACTTTC
TRBD1	13	TRBV29-1	TRBJ1-6	.	CSVGDRDGSPLHF	TGCAGCGTTGGGGACAGGGACGGGTCACCCCTCCACTTT
.	14	TRBV18	TRBJ2-7	.	CASSPGAGADEQYF	TGTGCCAGCTCACCAGGGGCAGGGGCCGACGAGCAGTACTTC
.	11	TRBV7-9	TRBJ1-1	many	CASSFSGKAFF	TGTGCCAGCAGCTTTAGCGGGAAAGCTTTCTTT
.	13	TRBV6-5	TRBJ1-4	few	CASSYSLNEKLFF	TGTGCCAGCAGTTACAGCCTAAATGAAAAACTGTTTTTT
TRBD2	14	TRBV20-1	TRBJ2-5	.	CSASLAGGQETQYF	TGCAGTGCTAGTCTAGCGGGAGGGCAAGAGACCCAGTACTTC
TRBD1	14	TRBV18	TRBJ1-1	.	CASSLGQGGTEAFF	TGTGCCAGCTCCCTTGGACAGGGGGGCACTGAAGCTTTCTTT